This T cell receptor beta chain was sequenced for a study of a mutant IDH1 vaccine in newly diagnosed glioma. Across the whole study: Treated patients were around 60% male, about 40% female, mean age approximately 40 years.

Measured with immunoSEQ multiplex PCR; TCRdb has only the in-frame clones, and not every one. The data show under 35,000 clones, roughly 82% seen once. Trimming removed 4 bases at V and 2 bases at J, with 6 bases between. CDR1 and CDR2 from the germline V gene are SQVTM and ANQGSEA. This CDR3 has 11 residues. A note on this clone: Its antigen is unknown.

Noted time point: week 35, safety follow-up. The study gave 300 ug of mutant IDH1 20-mer peptide per vaccine dose, with topical imiquimod. Eight vaccine injections were given to patients in weeks 1, 3, 5, 7, 11, 15, 19 and 23. New WHO grade 3 or 4 astrocytomas that were IDH1-mutant and ATRX-lost occurred in the donors. The chain joins TRBV29-1 to TRBJ2-7; possible D gene TRBD2, 6 bases. Sample: PBMCs, taken from a glioma patient whose treatment included an IDH1 peptide vaccine. The clonotype originates from a man aged 50 to 59 with glioma. The CDR3 here is CSVGEAYEQYF. The CDR3 DNA sequence: TGCAGCGTTGGGGAGGCCTACGAGCAGTACTTC.